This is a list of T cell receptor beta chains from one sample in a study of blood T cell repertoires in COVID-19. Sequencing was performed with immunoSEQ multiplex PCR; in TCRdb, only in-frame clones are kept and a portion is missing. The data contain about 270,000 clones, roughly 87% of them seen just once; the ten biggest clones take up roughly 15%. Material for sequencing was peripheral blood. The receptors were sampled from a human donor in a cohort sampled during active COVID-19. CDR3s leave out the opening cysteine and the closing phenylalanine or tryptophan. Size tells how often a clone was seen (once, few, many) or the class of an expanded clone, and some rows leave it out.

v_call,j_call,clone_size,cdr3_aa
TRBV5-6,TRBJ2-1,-,ASSFVGGSNEQF
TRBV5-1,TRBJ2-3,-,ASSLFPSDTQY
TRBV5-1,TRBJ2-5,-,ASSSGQALPQETQY
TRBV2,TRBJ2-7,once,ATREGYEQY
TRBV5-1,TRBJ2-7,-,ASTQGTATTEQY
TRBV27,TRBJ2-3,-,ASRSSTDTQY
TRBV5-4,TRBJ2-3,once,ASSQRGSTDTQY
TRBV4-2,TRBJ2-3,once,ASSQDTGRFADTQY
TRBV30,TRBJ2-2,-,AWSQTAAGELF
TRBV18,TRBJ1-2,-,ASSPLGQGGYGYT
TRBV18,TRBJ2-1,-,ASSLNLAGGNEQF
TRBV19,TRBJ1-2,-,ASSRTVNYGYT
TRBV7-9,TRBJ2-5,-,ASSLRTSWQETQY
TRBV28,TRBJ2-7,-,ASSLHGQGYGSYEQY
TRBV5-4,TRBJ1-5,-,ASSAGTGVGQPQH
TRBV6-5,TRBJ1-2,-,ASSYSGVYGYT
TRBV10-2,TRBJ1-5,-,ASSEGSRNQPQH
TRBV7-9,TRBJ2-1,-,ASSLQTSLYNEQF
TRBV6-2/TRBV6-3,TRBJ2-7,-,ASSSSGSVTYEQY
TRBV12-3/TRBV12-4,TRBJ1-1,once,ASSLSGRTEAF
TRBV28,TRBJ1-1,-,ASRRNTEAF
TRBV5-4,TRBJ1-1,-,ASSLGGPNTEAF
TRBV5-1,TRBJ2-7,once,ASSFDWDRAGRSYEQY
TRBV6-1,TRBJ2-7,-,ASSPGLAGEQY
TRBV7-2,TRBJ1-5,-,ASSSFRGGNQPQH
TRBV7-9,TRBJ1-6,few,ASSRQDVNSPLH
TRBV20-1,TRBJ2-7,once,SAPLREQY
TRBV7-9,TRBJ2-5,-,ASSPPTTGRREETQY
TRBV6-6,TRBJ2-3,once,ASSSTGTDTQY
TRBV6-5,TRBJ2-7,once,ASSYGGRPYEQY
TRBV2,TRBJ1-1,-,ASSSGNTEAF
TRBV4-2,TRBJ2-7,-,ASSQDSQGLAGVVQY
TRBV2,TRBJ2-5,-,ASSGGTGRGETQY
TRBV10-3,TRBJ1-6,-,AISESVGEPPLH
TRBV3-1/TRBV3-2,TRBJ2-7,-,ASSRGLAGGYEQY
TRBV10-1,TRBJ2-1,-,ASSEASGRQADEQF
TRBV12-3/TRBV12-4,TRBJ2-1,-,ASSPQGNEQF
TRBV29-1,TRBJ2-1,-,SFGLAGVSSYNEQF
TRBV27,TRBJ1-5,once,ASSPDRGSNQPQH
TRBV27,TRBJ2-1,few,ASSLRPGGPGNEQF
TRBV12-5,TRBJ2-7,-,ASGLGPDRMAYEQY
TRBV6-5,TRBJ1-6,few,ASSYFAGTANSPLH